Below are 10 T cell receptor beta chains sequenced from a single sample in a study of cytomegalovirus exposure and HLA in healthy donors (dated 2017 in TCRdb). Library preparation was by the immunoSEQ multiplex PCR assay. For the multiplex PCR, a mixture combining 60 forward primers for TCR Vbeta segments and 13 reverse primers for TCR Jbeta segments was used. The immuneACCESS repertoire file appears here via TCRdb, limited to in-frame rearrangements. These files lack a portion of the clones; in checked studies, under half of the deficit traces to unresolved V genes, and the cause of the others is not known. This sample gives about 210,000 clones in total; around 82% of them show up just once. The ten largest clones capture 1.5% to 2% of the sample. Input material: PBMCs. These receptors were collected from a man in his forties in good health and CMV-seropositive.

The J gene is TRBJ2-5, the V gene TRBV29-1; tentative D call: TRBD1 (6 bases). The V end lost 6 bases, the J end lost 5 bases, and 16 bases lay between the germline ends. The germline V gene has CDR1 SQVTM and CDR2 ANQGSEA. This CDR3 comprises 13 residues. As DNA, the CDR3 is TGCAGCGTCGAGGGACATATAGGGGAGACCCAGTACTTC. The encoded protein is CSVEGHIGETQYF.

J is TRBJ2-3 and V is TRBV30; 7 bases fit TRBD2. The CDR3 is made up of 16 amino acids. Trimming removed 1 base from V and 3 bases from J; junction bases left unmatched: 10. CDR1 is GTSNPN, CDR2 SVGIG, per germline (reference sequence). The CDR3 sequence is CAWSGGTGGRTDTQYF. The CDR3 DNA reads as TGTGCCTGGAGTGGGGGGACTGGCGGGAGAACAGATACGCAGTATTTT.

The gene calls are TRBV6-1 and TRBJ1-5; D is unresolved. The V end was cut by 1 base, the J end by 5 bases, with 12 bases between. The CDR3 runs 15 residues. Germline loops: CDR1 MNHNS, CDR2 SASEGT. Here the CDR3 reads CASSEGDEGYQPQHF. The CDR3 nucleotides are TGTGCCAGCAGTGAAGGGGATGAGGGATATCAGCCCCAGCATTTT.

The CDR3 DNA is TGTGCCAGCAGCGTAGTAGGACAGTCCTACGAGCAGTACTTC. It translates to CASSVVGQSYEQYF. The rearrangement links TRBV9 to TRBJ2-7, with D perhaps matching TRBD1 (6 bases). V was shortened by 0 bases and J by 1 base, with 8 bases between the two germline ends. The CDR3 contains 14 residues. Germline loops: CDR1 SGDLS, CDR2 YYNGEE.

The rearrangement joins TRBV25-1 to TRBJ2-1, with TRBD2 matching 7 bases. CDR1 and CDR2 from the germline V gene are MGHDK and SYGVNS. Trimming took 7 bases from V and 1 from J; bases not matched to a gene: 4. This CDR3 is 14 amino acids long. In DNA form, the CDR3 reads TGTGCCAGCAATCGGGGGGTATCCTACAATGAGCAGTTCTTC. Its translation: CASNRGVSYNEQFF.

The chain links TRBV7-3 to TRBJ2-3, with unresolved D. V lost 5 bases to trimming and J lost 6 bases, with 15 bases between them. Germline V lookup: CDR1 SGHTA, CDR2 FQGTGA. CDR3 length: 14 amino acids. CDR3 bases: TGTGCCAGCAGCCTCTCGACTGCATCCGATACGCAGTATTTT. It encodes CASSLSTASDTQYF.

The chain couples TRBV11-2 to TRBJ1-5; unclear D gene. Trimming left V 5 bases short and J 2 bases short, with 7 bases between. The CDR3 is 13 residues long. Germline-derived CDR1 and CDR2 are SGHAT and FQNNGV. CDR3 amino acids: CASSAGGNQPQHF. In nucleotides, the CDR3 is TGTGCCAGCAGCGCCGGGGGCAATCAGCCCCAGCATTTT.

The V call is TRBV9, the J call TRBJ2-3; TRBD2 is a possible D gene (5 bases). Between the trimmed V and J ends, which lost 0 bases and 0 bases, there was a span of 20 bases. Germline CDR1 SGDLS, CDR2 YYNGEE. This CDR3 comprises 19 residues. The CDR3 region is CASSVAPAAREWSTDTQYF. As DNA, the CDR3 is TGTGCCAGCAGCGTAGCCCCCGCGGCGAGGGAGTGGAGCACAGATACGCAGTATTTT.

This clone was seen once. This chain joins TRBV13 and TRBJ2-7; possible D gene TRBD1, 6 bases. The CDR3 sequence is 13 residues long. The germline V and J ends were trimmed by 2 bases and 6 bases, with 11 bases remaining between them. Germline V lookup: CDR1 PRHDT, CDR2 FYEKMQ (reference sequence). The CDR3 reads CASSLRGSGEQYF. CDR3 nucleotides: TGTGCCAGCAGCTTAAGGGGGAGTGGCGAGCAGTACTTC. Together with reference TRBV13 and TRBJ2-7, the CDR3 gives the full variable domain: AAGVIQSPRHLIKEKRETATLKCYPIPRHDTVYWYQQGPGQDPQFLISFYEKMQSDKGSIPDRFSAQQFSDYHSELNMSSLELGDSALYFCASSLRGSGEQYFGPGTRLTVT.

This clone was counted only a few times. The gene calls are TRBV2 and TRBJ2-1, with 14 bases fitting TRBD2. The trim removed 6 bases at V and 8 bases at J, leaving 6 bases unmatched. The CDR3 totals 15 residues. Per the germline V gene, CDR1 is SNHLY and CDR2 is FYNNEI. CDR3: CASRAGTSGSHEQFF. The CDR3 bases are TGTGCCAGCAGGGCCGGGACTAGCGGGAGCCATGAGCAGTTCTTC.